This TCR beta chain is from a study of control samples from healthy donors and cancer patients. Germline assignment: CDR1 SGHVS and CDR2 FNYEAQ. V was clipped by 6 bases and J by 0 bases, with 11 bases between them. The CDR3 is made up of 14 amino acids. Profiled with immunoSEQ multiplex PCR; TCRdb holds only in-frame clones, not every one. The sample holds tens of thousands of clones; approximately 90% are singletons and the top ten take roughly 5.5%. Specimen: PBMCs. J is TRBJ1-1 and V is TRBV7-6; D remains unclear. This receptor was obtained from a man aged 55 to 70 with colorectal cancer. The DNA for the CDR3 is TGTGCCAGCAGGCTTGTGCCCCTGAACACTGAAGCTTTCTTT. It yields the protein CASRLVPLNTEAFF.